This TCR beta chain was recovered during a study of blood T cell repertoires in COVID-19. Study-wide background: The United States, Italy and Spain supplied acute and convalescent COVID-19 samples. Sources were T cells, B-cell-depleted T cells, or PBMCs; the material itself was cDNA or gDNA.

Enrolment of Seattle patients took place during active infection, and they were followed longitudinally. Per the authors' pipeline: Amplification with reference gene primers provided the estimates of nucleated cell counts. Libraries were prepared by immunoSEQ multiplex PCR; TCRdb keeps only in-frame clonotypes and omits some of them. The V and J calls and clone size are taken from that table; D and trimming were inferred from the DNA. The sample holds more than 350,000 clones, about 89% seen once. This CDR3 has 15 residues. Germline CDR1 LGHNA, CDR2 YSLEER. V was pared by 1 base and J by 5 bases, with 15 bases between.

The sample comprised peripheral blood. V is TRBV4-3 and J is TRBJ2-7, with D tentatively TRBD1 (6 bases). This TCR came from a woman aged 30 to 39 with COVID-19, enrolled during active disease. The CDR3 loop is CASSQAHRDRHEQYF. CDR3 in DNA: TGCGCCAGCAGCCAAGCTCACAGGGATCGACACGAGCAGTACTTC.